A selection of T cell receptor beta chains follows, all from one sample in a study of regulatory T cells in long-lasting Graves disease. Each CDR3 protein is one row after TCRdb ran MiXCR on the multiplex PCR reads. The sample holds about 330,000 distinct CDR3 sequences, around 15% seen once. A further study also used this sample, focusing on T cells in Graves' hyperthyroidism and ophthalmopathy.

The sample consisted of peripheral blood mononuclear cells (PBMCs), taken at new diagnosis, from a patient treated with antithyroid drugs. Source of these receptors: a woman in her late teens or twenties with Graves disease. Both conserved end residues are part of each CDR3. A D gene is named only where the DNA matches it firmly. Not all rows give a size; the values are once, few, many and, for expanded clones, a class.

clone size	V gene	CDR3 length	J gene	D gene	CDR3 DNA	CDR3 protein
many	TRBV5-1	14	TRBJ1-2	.	TGCGCCAGCAGCTTGGTTGGGGGCTACTATGACTACACCTTC	CASSLVGGYYDYTF
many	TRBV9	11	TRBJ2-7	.	TGTGCCAGCAGCGGGGGACGGGAGCAGTACTTC	CASSGGREQYF
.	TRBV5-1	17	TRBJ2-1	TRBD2	TGCGCCAGCAGCCCATCCCTTACTAGCGGGGAATACAATGAGCAGTTCTTC	CASSPSLTSGEYNEQFF
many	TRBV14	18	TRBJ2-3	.	TGTGCCAGCAGCCAAGTAGGTTTCGGGGCAGGGAGCACAGATACGCAGTATTTT	CASSQVGFGAGSTDTQYF
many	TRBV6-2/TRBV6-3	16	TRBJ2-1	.	TGTGCCAGCAGTAAATCGGGTGGCGAAGCCTACAATGAGCAGTTCTTC	CASSKSGGEAYNEQFF
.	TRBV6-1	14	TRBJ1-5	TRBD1	TGTGCCAGCAGTGGGACAGGGGTTCTTCAGCCCCAGCATTTT	CASSGTGVLQPQHF
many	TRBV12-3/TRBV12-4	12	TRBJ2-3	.	TGTGCCAGCAGCCCACTTTGGGATACGCAGTATTTT	CASSPLWDTQYF
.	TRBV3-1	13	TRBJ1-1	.	TGTGCCAGCAGCCAAGTCGGTAGCGCTGAAGCTTTCTTT	CASSQVGSAEAFF
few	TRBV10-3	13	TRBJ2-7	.	TGTGCCATCAGTGATCGGACGGTCTACGAGCAGTACTTC	CAISDRTVYEQYF
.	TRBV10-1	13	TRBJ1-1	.	TGCGCCAGCAGTGAGGACGGGAACACTGAAGCTTTCTTT	CASSEDGNTEAFF
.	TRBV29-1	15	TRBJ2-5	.	TGCAGCGTTGAACCCGGATTGGGGACGTCGGAGACCCAGTACTTC	CSVEPGLGTSETQYF
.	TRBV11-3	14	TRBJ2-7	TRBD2	TGTGCCAGCAGAACTAGCGCCTCATTAGACGAGCAGTACTTC	CASRTSASLDEQYF
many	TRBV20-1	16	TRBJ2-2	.	TGCAGTGCTAGGGGGACGCGCCGGGGGACCACCGGGGAGCTGTTTTTT	CSARGTRRGTTGELFF
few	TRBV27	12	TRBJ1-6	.	TGTGCCAGCAGTCCGTCCTCCTCACCCCTCCACTTT	CASSPSSSPLHF
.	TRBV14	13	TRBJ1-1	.	TGTGCCAGCAGCCCTCATAGAACTACTGAAGCTTTCTTT	CASSPHRTTEAFF
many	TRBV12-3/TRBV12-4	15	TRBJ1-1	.	TGTGCCAGCAGTTTGGAGCGGACGGTGAACACTGAAGCTTTCTTT	CASSLERTVNTEAFF
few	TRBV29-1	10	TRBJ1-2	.	TGCAGCGTTCCGGACTATGGCTACACCTTC	CSVPDYGYTF
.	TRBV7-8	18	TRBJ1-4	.	TGTGCCAGCAGCTTATTACCACCGGGTCGGGCAACTAATGAAAAACTGTTTTTT	CASSLLPPGRATNEKLFF
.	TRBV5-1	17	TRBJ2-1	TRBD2	TGCGCCAGCAGCATGCTAGGGACTAGCGGATTCTACAATGAGCAGTTCTTC	CASSMLGTSGFYNEQFF
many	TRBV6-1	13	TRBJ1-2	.	TGTGCCACCCACCCACGGGACGGGACTGGCTACACCTTC	CATHPRDGTGYTF
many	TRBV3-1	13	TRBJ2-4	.	TGTGCCAGCAGCCAAGATGGTAGGGGAGCCCAGTACTTC	CASSQDGRGAQYF
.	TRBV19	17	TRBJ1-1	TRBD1	TGTGCCAGTAGTATAGGCGGGGACAGGGGGACTAACACTGAAGCTTTCTTT	CASSIGGDRGTNTEAFF
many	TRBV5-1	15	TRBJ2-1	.	TGCGCCAGCAGCGTCGGGACATTCTCCTACAATGAGCAGTTCTTC	CASSVGTFSYNEQFF
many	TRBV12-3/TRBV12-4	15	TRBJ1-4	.	TGTGCCAGCACCAAGGCCTGGACGCGGAATGAAAAACTGTTTTTT	CASTKAWTRNEKLFF